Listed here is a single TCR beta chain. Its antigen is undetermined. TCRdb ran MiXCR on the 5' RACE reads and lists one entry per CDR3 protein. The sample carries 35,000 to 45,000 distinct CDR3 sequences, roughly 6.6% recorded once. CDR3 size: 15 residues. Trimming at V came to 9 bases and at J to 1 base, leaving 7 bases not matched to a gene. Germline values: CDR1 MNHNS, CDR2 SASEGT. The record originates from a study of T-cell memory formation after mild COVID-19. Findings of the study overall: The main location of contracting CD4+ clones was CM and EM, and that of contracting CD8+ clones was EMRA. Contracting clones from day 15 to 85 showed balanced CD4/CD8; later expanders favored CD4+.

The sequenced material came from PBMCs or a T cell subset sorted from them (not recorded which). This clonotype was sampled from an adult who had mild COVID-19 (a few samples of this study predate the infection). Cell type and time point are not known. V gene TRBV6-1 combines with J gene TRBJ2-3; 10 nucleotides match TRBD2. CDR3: CASTTGTSGTDTQYF. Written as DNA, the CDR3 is TGTGCCAGTACTACCGGGACTAGCGGCACAGATACGCAGTATTTT.